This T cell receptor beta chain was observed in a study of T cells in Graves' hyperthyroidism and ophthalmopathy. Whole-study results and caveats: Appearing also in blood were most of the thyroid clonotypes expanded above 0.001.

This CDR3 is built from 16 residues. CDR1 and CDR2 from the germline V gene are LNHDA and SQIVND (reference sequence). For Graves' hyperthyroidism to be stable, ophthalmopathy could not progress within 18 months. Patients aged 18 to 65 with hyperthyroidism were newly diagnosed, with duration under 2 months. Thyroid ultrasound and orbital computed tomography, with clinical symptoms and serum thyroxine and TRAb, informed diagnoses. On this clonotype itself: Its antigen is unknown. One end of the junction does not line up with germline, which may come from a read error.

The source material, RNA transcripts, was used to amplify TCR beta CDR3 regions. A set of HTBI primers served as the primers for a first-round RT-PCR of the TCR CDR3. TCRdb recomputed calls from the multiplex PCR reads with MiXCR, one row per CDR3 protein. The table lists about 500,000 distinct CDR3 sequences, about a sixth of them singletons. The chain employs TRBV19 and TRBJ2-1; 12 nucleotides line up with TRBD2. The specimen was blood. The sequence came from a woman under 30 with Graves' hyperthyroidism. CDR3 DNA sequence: TGTGCCAGTAGTAAACTAGCGGGAGGAGGCAGCAATGAGCGGTTCTTC. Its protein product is CASSKLAGGGSNERFF. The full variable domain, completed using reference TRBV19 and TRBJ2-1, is DGGITQSPKYLFRKEGQNVTLSCEQNLNHDAMYWYRQDPGQGLRLIYYSQIVNDFQKGDIAEGYSVSREKKESFPLTVTSAQKNPTAFYLCASSKLAGGGSNERFFGPGTRLTVL.